Below, 20 T cell receptor beta chains from the same sample are listed, as sequenced in a study of regulatory T cells in long-lasting Graves disease (TCRdb year 2021). The label giving this sample's time point can be read as: persistent/refractory GD, antithyroid drugs over 5 years with positive TRAb. For both TCR sequencing and RNA sequencing, RNA was extracted from PBMCs using TRIzol. The method behind the library was multiplex PCR. Sequencer: Illumina HiSeq 4000. iRepertoire HTBI primers and Arm-PCR amplification of CDR3 regions were used to construct TCR beta libraries. In-frame beta chains were kept once TCRdb had trimmed the public reads at Q25 with fastp and called clones with MiXCR. Rows are combined by CDR3 protein, so each entry shows the most common genes and DNA. The sample includes about 430,000 distinct CDR3 sequences, with 21% observed a single time. The top ten clonotypes cover roughly an eighth of the sample.

The sample was peripheral blood mononuclear cells (PBMCs), taken when the disease was refractory, from a patient treated with antithyroid drugs. Receptors were obtained from a female donor with Graves disease.

This clonotype was detected many times. One end of the junction is discordant with germline, which a read error may explain. The chain recombines TRBV6-5 with TRBJ2-5, with D perhaps TRBD1 or TRBD2 (5 bases each). Germline CDR1 is MNHEY and CDR2 is SVGAGI. The CDR3 covers 14 residues. CDR3 in DNA: TGTGCCAGCAGTTACTCGGGGGATCAAGAGGCCCAGTACTTC. Encoded protein: CASSYSGDQEAQYF.

V and J are TRBV27 and TRBJ2-7; D might be TRBD1 (5 bases). Trimming removed 8 bases at V and 2 bases at J, with 16 bases between. The CDR3 length is 14 residues. CDR1 and CDR2 from the germline V gene are MNHEY and SMNVEV (reference sequence). The CDR3 is CASRIRGPAYEQYF. The CDR3 bases are TGTGCCAGCCGAATAAGGGGTCCAGCCTACGAGCAGTACTTC.

V and J are TRBV19 and TRBJ1-5, with no clear D. Trimming cost V 6 bases and J 2 bases, with 8 bases left between them. Germline CDR1 LNHDA, CDR2 SQIVND (reference sequence). The CDR3 has 13 amino acids. The DNA of the CDR3 is TGTGCCAGTAGGGATGTCGGCAATCAGCCCCAGCATTTT. Its translation: CASRDVGNQPQHF.

This chain connects TRBV20-1 to TRBJ1-1; the D is unclear. Germline V CDR1 and CDR2: DFQATT, SNEGSKA (reference sequence). The CDR3 totals 13 residues. V was pared by 0 bases and J by 0 bases, with 5 bases between. CDR3 DNA sequence: TGCAGTGCTAGAGAAGTACTGAACACTGAAGCTTTCTTT. This codes for CSAREVLNTEAFF.

This clonotype was seen more than once but under ten times. V is TRBV7-9 and J is TRBJ1-2, with 7 nucleotides matching TRBD1. The germline gives CDR1 SEHNR, CDR2 FQNEAQ (reference sequence). The CDR3 spans 16 residues. Trimming removed 5 bases from V and 2 bases from J; junction bases left unmatched: 11. CDR3 nucleotides: TGTGCCAGCAGCCCCCATGGTTCGGACAGGAACTATGGCTACACCTTC. As protein: CASSPHGSDRNYGYTF.

The chain carries TRBV5-4 and TRBJ1-1; tentatively, D is TRBD1 (5 bases). Per germline, CDR1 SGHNT and CDR2 YYREEE (reference sequence). CDR3 length: 14 residues. V was trimmed by 4 bases and J by 1 base, leaving 11 bases between them. The CDR3 DNA reads TGTGCCAGCAGCCCAGAAACAGGGAACACTGAAGCTTTCTTT. Its protein product is CASSPETGNTEAFF. Full variable domain (missing parts from reference TRBV5-4 and TRBJ1-1): ETGVTQSPTHLIKTRGQQVTLRCSSQSGHNTVSWYQQALGQGPQFIFQYYREEENGRGNFPPRFSGLQFPNYSSELNVNALELDDSALYLCASSPETGNTEAFFGQGTRLTVV.

This clonotype was observed at least ten times. The chain recombines TRBV3-1 with TRBJ1-2, with TRBD1 matching 8 bases. In germline, CDR1 is LGHDT, CDR2 YNNKEL (reference sequence). The CDR3 has 15 residues. With 4 bases clipped from V and 4 bases from J, the junction kept 8 bases outside the gene matches. The CDR3 reads CASSPSPGGGYGYTF. As DNA, the CDR3 is TGTGCCAGCAGCCCGTCTCCAGGGGGCGGCTATGGCTACACCTTC.

Many counts were recorded for this clonotype. The genes are TRBV2 and TRBJ2-7, with D perhaps matching TRBD1 (5 bases). Trimming pared 4 bases from V and 4 bases from J, leaving 11 bases between. Looked up from germline, CDR1 is SNHLY and CDR2 is FYNNEI. This CDR3 is 13 amino acids long. DNA for the CDR3: TGTGCCAGCAGTGTGGCAGGGTTTTACGAGCAGTACTTC. Translated: CASSVAGFYEQYF.

This clonotype was seen many times. This CDR3 reads CASSLTRVQPQHF. CDR3 DNA: TGTGCCAGCAGCCTGACTCGCGTACAGCCCCAGCATTTT. The V gene is TRBV12-3 or TRBV12-4, the J gene TRBJ1-5; D gene uncertain. The V gene lost 6 bases and the J gene lost 7 bases, with 13 bases spanning the gap. This CDR3 has 13 amino acids.

J is TRBJ2-4 and V is TRBV20-1, with D possibly being TRBD2 (5 bases). CDR1 is DFQATT and CDR2 is SNEGSKA in the germline V gene (reference sequence). V dropped 7 bases and J dropped 1 base, with 11 bases sitting between them. This CDR3 has 13 amino acids. This chain's CDR3 is CSGYGEAKNIQYF. As DNA, the CDR3 is TGCAGTGGTTACGGGGAGGCCAAAAACATTCAGTACTTC.

This clonotype has just a few counts. V usage is TRBV5-6 and J usage is TRBJ1-6; tentative D call: TRBD1 (5 bases). V lost 5 bases and J 7 bases, leaving 10 bases between the germline ends. Per the germline V gene, CDR1 is SGHDT and CDR2 is YYEEEE. CDR3 length equals 13 residues. The CDR3 bases are TGTGCCAGCAGAGTAGGGGTGAATTCACCCCTCCACTTT. Translated, it gives CASRVGVNSPLHF.

This clonotype was counted many times. This chain links TRBV29-1 with TRBJ2-5; the D gene is possibly TRBD2 (6 bases). This CDR3 spans 14 amino acids. Germline values: CDR1 SQVTM, CDR2 ANQGSEA. Trimming removed 7 bases at V and 4 bases at J, with 19 bases between. The CDR3 loop is CSAPGLSETETQYF. CDR3 coding DNA: TGCAGCGCCCCGGGACTCAGCGAGACAGAGACCCAGTACTTC.

In this sample, this clonotype turned up many times. This chain uses TRBV28 with TRBJ1-5; D ambiguous. CDR1 is MDHEN, CDR2 SYDVKM, per germline. V was trimmed by 3 bases and J by 0 bases, leaving 9 bases between them. The CDR3 contains 15 residues. This chain's CDR3 is CASSFWQNSNQPQHF. The CDR3, as DNA: TGTGCCAGCAGTTTTTGGCAGAATAGCAATCAGCCCCAGCATTTT.

Ten or more counts support this clonotype. CDR3 in DNA: TGCGCCAGCAGCTCCCAGGACTACCCGGGCTACACCTTC. Its protein product is CASSSQDYPGYTF. The chain uses TRBV5-1 and TRBJ1-2, with no clear D. Trimming removed 3 bases at V and 8 bases at J, with 14 bases between. CDR1 and CDR2 (germline): SGHRS, YFSETQ. The CDR3 totals 13 residues.

The chain is built from TRBV3-1 and TRBJ2-7; weak D call: TRBD1 (6 bases). The germline V gene encodes CDR1 LGHDT and CDR2 YNNKEL (reference sequence). This CDR3 comprises 13 residues. Between the trimmed V and J ends, which lost 5 bases and 5 bases, there was a span of 13 bases. The CDR3 spells CASSEGVSDEQYF. For the CDR3, the DNA is TGTGCCAGCAGCGAGGGGGTTTCGGACGAGCAGTACTTC.

This clonotype was detected only a few times. The rearrangement joins TRBV5-5 to TRBJ2-1; weak D call: TRBD1 (5 bases). V lost 6 bases, J lost 7 bases, and 11 bases lay in between. The CDR3 length is 12 residues. The V gene's germline CDR1 is SGHKS and CDR2 YYEKEE (reference sequence). The CDR3, as DNA: TGTGCCAGCAACCGACAGAAGAATGAGCAGTTCTTC. Its protein is CASNRQKNEQFF.

The chain employs TRBV7-2 and TRBJ2-2; D unclear. The germline CDR1 and CDR2 sequences are SGHTA and FQGNSA. The CDR3 length is 13 residues. Trimming removed 1 base at V and 6 bases at J, with 6 bases between. The CDR3 DNA reads as TGTGCCAGCAGCTTAGTTGTCGCCGGGGAGCTGTTTTTT. Encoded protein: CASSLVVAGELFF.

Ten or more counts support this clonotype. This chain links TRBV12-3 or TRBV12-4 with TRBJ1-1, with a tentative D call TRBD1 (5 bases). The V end lost 6 bases, the J end lost 1 base, and 15 bases lay between the germline ends. The CDR3 totals 15 residues. CDR3 amino acids: CASRPLTAKNTEAFF. The CDR3 DNA reads TGTGCCAGCAGACCACTGACAGCTAAGAACACTGAAGCTTTCTTT.

J is TRBJ2-5 and V is TRBV12-3 or TRBV12-4; D may be TRBD1 (5 bases). The CDR3 is made up of 15 amino acids. Trimming removed 1 base at V and 4 bases at J, with 13 bases between. CDR3: CASSLGQTLGETQYF. In DNA form, the CDR3 reads TGTGCCAGCAGTTTAGGACAGACCCTGGGAGAGACCCAGTACTTC.

This sequence joins TRBV3-1 and TRBJ2-7; TRBD1 might be the D (5 bases). CDR1 and CDR2 (germline): LGHDT, YNNKEL (reference sequence). This CDR3 is 13 amino acids long. Trimming left V 4 bases short and J 6 bases short, with 13 bases between. Here the CDR3 reads CASSPRGQGEQYF. The CDR3 DNA follows: TGTGCCAGCAGCCCGCGTGGGCAGGGCGAGCAGTACTTC.